The source of this T cell receptor beta chain is a study of identifying expanded T cells in peripheral blood. Whole-study findings and limits: Clone count variance between roughly 2-week samples rose with total template count.

V shed 1 base and J 2 bases; nucleotides not matched to a gene: 6. This CDR3 is 17 amino acids long. The germline CDR1 and CDR2 sequences are KGHSH and LQKENI. Collection occurred without any documented infections or immune events in donors. A word on this clone: Its antigen remains unidentified.

Libraries were prepared by immunoSEQ multiplex PCR; TCRdb keeps only in-frame clonotypes and omits some of them. Of 45,000 to 75,000 clones listed, around 81% are singletons. The sample taken for sequencing was blood. This receptor was taken from a person aged 18 to 75 in good health. The chain joins TRBV18 to TRBJ2-1, with 9 bases lining up with TRBD1. CDR3 coding DNA: TGTGCCAGCTCACCACTCCCGAGACAGGGGGCCTACAATGAGCAGTTCTTC. It codes for CASSPLPRQGAYNEQFF.